The sequence of this T cell receptor (beta chain) was determined in a study of blood T cell repertoires in COVID-19. Allocation to cohorts depended on clinical history reported by the participants. Germline V CDR1 and CDR2: SNHLY, FYNNEI. This CDR3 is built from 15 residues. Trimming took 8 bases from V and 3 from J; bases not matched to a gene: 7. Sequenced by immunoSEQ multiplex PCR; TCRdb stores in-frame clones only, minus some. The sample has a few hundred thousand clones; around 85% are singletons. Sequencing input: PBMCs or T cells enriched from blood (not recorded which). The chain uses TRBV2 and TRBJ2-3, with 11 bases lining up with TRBD1. The TCR comes from a woman aged 40 to 50 with acute COVID-19. CDR3 nucleotides: TGTGCCAGCCGGGACAGGGGGGTGTCGACAGATACGCAGTATTTT. Amino acid sequence: CASRDRGVSTDTQYF.